The 31 T cell receptor beta chains below were found in one sample sequenced in a study of T cell clonality in common variable immunodeficiency. Overall study findings and caveats: Fewer deletions and N-nucleotide insertions were reportedly seen in common variable immunodeficiency TCR beta sequences.

The antigens of these receptors remain unknown. Sequenced by immunoSEQ multiplex PCR; TCRdb stores in-frame clones only, minus some. Observed in the sample are about 26,000 clones, none of them singletons. Input material: peripheral blood mononuclear cells. These receptors all stem from a human donor with common variable immunodeficiency.

This clone was detected many times. The CDR3 extends 3 residues past the end of the read, so its final part is completed from the germline J gene. The rearrangement links TRBV19 to TRBJ2-2; D may be TRBD1 (6 bases). Per the germline V gene, CDR1 is LNHDA and CDR2 is SQIVND (reference sequence). The CDR3 spans 14 residues. Trimming left V 4 bases short and J 3 bases short, with 9 bases between. The CDR3 bases that were read are TGTGCCAGTAGTACGAGGGGGTACACCGGGGAG. Translation: CASSTRGYTGE. The whole CDR3 is CASSTRGYTGELFF.

To note about this clone: Read data end 3 residues before the CDR3 end; the end is taken from the germline J gene. The genes are TRBV7-7 and TRBJ2-3; 9 bases line up with TRBD1. This CDR3 is built from 14 residues. CDR1 SSHAT and CDR2 FNYEAQ come from the germline V gene (reference sequence). J was trimmed by 4 bases and V by 5 bases; bases with no gene match: 4. The CDR3 loop is CASSPGQGADTQYF. The covered CDR3 bases are TGTGCCAGCAGCCCGGGACAGGGAGCAGATACG.

In the case of this clone: The missing CDR3 end, 3 residues past where the read stops, is filled in from the germline J gene. The chain uses TRBV20-1 and TRBJ2-1; TRBD2 agrees at 7 bases. V gave up 3 bases and J gave up 4 bases; unmatched junction bases: 9. Germline loops: CDR1 DFQATT, CDR2 SNEGSKA (reference sequence). This CDR3 has 15 amino acids. Partial CDR3 DNA: TGCAGTGCTAGGGAGGGAGGGGCCTCTTACAATGAG. It yields the protein CSAREGGASYNE. The CDR3 in full is CSAREGGASYNEQFF.

This clone was detected a few times. The read comes to an end 3 residues before the CDR3 does, leaving the germline J gene to fill in the end. The chain employs TRBV19 and TRBJ2-1; 10 bases are a match to TRBD2. Germline CDR1 reads LNHDA; CDR2 reads SQIVND (reference sequence). Trimming cost V 4 bases and J 6 bases; bases outside gene matches: 9. CDR3 length: 16 residues. CDR3 loop: CASSTLGLAGVNEQFF. The sequenced part of the CDR3 DNA is TGTGCCAGTAGTACCCTAGGGCTAGCGGGAGTCAATGAG.

This clone has only a few counts. The read ends 3 residues before the CDR3 terminus; that terminus is restored from the germline J gene. The chain joins TRBV18 to TRBJ1-1; weak D call: TRBD1 (6 bases). The germline V and J ends were trimmed by 6 bases and 1 base, with 12 bases remaining between them. The CDR3 is 14 amino acids. Germline CDR1 is KGHSH and CDR2 is LQKENI. The sequenced CDR3 bases are TGTGCCAGCTCCCGACAGGCGGAGAACACTGAA. It encodes CASSRQAENTE. The entire CDR3 protein is CASSRQAENTEAFF.

The table lists this clone with many counts. From the germline J gene comes the end of the CDR3, since the read stops 3 residues before it. The rearrangement uses TRBV6-1 and TRBJ1-2; 7 nucleotides line up with TRBD1. Germline values: CDR1 MNHNS, CDR2 SASEGT. The CDR3 totals 14 residues. Incomplete CDR3 DNA: TGTGCCAGCAGTGATAACAGGGGTCGCGTGGGC. It is translated as CASSDNRGRVG. The full CDR3 protein reads CASSDNRGRVGYTF.

In regard to this clone: The read stops 3 residues short of the end of the CDR3; the missing end is completed from the germline J gene. V is TRBV30 and J is TRBJ2-7; TRBD1 matches at 8 bases. Germline trimming cut 4 bases from V and 3 bases from J; bases unmatched to any gene: 5. Per the germline V gene, CDR1 is GTSNPN and CDR2 is SVGIG (reference sequence). This CDR3 is 13 amino acids long. The CDR3 spells CAWTHGQGYEQYF. The DNA read from the CDR3 is TGTGCCTGGACCCACGGACAGGGCTACGAG.

This clone showed up many times. Read sequence stops 3 residues before the CDR3 end, and the germline J gene provides the missing end. The chain links TRBV7-3 to TRBJ2-4; maybe TRBD1 (6 bases). V was clipped by 4 bases and J by 8 bases, with 12 bases between them. This CDR3 has 13 amino acids. CDR1 and CDR2 from the germline V gene are SGHTA and FQGTGA. CDR3 DNA (partial): TGTGCCAGCAGCTCACGACAGGAGGACATT. This encodes CASSSRQEDI. The whole CDR3 sequence is CASSSRQEDIQYF.

A few counts support this clone. The sequenced fragment ends 3 residues before the CDR3 boundary, so the rest is inferred from the germline J gene. The chain uses TRBV18 and TRBJ2-7; 7 bases map to TRBD1. Germline CDR1 and CDR2: KGHSH and LQKENI. The junction had 6 bases not matched to a gene; V was cut back by 4 bases and J by 3 bases. This CDR3 is 14 amino acids long. The CDR3 loop reads CASSHPGQSYEQYF. Partial CDR3 DNA: TGTGCCAGCTCACACCCGGGACAGAGCTACGAG.

There are many counts of this clone. The read ends 3 residues early relative to the CDR3; the germline J gene fills the gap. The V and J genes are TRBV5-1 and TRBJ2-7, with TRBD1 as a possible D gene (5 bases). CDR3 length equals 13 residues. Per the germline V gene, CDR1 is SGHRS and CDR2 is YFSETQ. With 6 bases removed from V and 0 bases from J, the gap between germline ends came to 10 bases. The CDR3 sequence is CASISDSSYEQYF. The CDR3 bases that were read are TGCGCCAGCATCTCTGACAGCTCCTACGAG.

This clone was seen many times. The missing CDR3 end, 3 residues past where the read stops, is filled in from the germline J gene. The V gene is TRBV5-1, the J gene TRBJ2-3, with 8 bases matching TRBD1. Germline-derived CDR1 and CDR2 are SGHRS and YFSETQ. Trimming cost V 5 bases and J 4 bases; bases outside gene matches: 12. This CDR3 is 16 amino acids long. Partial CDR3 DNA: TGCGCCAGCAGAGATCGGACAGGGCTTTACGCAGATACG. Amino acid sequence: CASRDRTGLYADT. The whole CDR3 sequence is CASRDRTGLYADTQYF.

Note on this clone: The read is 3 residues too short to cover the CDR3 end, so that end is filled in from the germline J gene. The gene calls are TRBV19 and TRBJ2-1; maybe TRBD2 (6 bases). The CDR3 sequence is 13 residues long. The V gene lost 5 bases and the J gene lost 5 bases, with 10 bases spanning the gap. In germline, CDR1 is LNHDA, CDR2 SQIVND (reference sequence). The chain's CDR3 is CASSGGDNNEQFF. The CDR3 DNA, read in part, is TGTGCCAGTAGTGGCGGGGATAACAATGAG.

Only a few counts were recorded for this clone. Coverage ceases 3 residues before the CDR3 finishes, and the germline J gene fills in the end. The chain recombines TRBV5-1 with TRBJ1-5, with 7 positions matching TRBD1. CDR3 size: 17 residues. The V segment lost 2 bases and the J segment 3 bases; nucleotides outside the gene matches: 11. Looked up from germline, CDR1 is SGHRS and CDR2 is YFSETQ. CDR3 sequence: CASSLGQGGGSNQPQHF. Incomplete CDR3 DNA: TGCGCCAGCAGCTTAGGGCAAGGAGGGGGCTCCAATCAGCCC.

This clone has a count of ten or more. The CDR3 end falls 3 residues outside the read, so it is completed with the germline J gene. V gene TRBV5-6 combines with J gene TRBJ1-5, with 9 nucleotides matching TRBD1. Germline-derived CDR1 and CDR2 are SGHDT and YYEEEE. The V and J ends lost 4 bases and 3 bases, in that order; junction bases with no gene match: 2. There are 14 residues in the CDR3. Incomplete CDR3 DNA: TGTGCCAGCAGCCGGACAGGGGACAATCAGCCC. This gives the protein CASSRTGDNQP. The entire CDR3 reads CASSRTGDNQPQHF.

This clone was recorded a few times. Incomplete CDR3 DNA: TGTGCCAGCAGCGTCTACGAG. It specifies CASSVYE. The full CDR3 sequence reads CASSVYEQYF. This chain joins TRBV2 and TRBJ2-7; D is uncertain. The CDR3 end falls 3 residues outside the read, so it is completed with the germline J gene. From germline, CDR1 is SNHLY and CDR2 FYNNEI. This CDR3 spans 10 amino acids. V was clipped by 6 bases and J by 3 bases, with 3 bases between them.

This clone appeared many times. The read ends 3 residues early relative to the CDR3; the germline J gene fills the gap. The chain carries TRBV18 and TRBJ2-3, with 11 bases matching TRBD1. Germline assignment: CDR1 KGHSH and CDR2 LQKENI. The CDR3 consists of 16 residues. Unmatched junction bases numbered 6, after V lost 3 bases and J lost 4 bases. CDR3 DNA, as far as it was read: TGTGCCAGCTCACCGATTGGACAGGGGGCATCAGATACG. Protein sequence: CASSPIGQGASDT. The full CDR3 protein reads CASSPIGQGASDTQYF.

This clone was counted only a few times. The read ends 3 residues early relative to the CDR3; the germline J gene fills the gap. The chain has TRBV7-7 and TRBJ2-5; maybe TRBD1 (6 bases). Deletions cut 5 bases from V and 4 bases from J, with 14 bases between. The CDR3 extends over 14 amino acids. CDR1 SSHAT and CDR2 FNYEAQ come from the germline V gene (reference sequence). The CDR3 sequence: CASSLGAAAETQYF. CDR3 DNA, as far as it was read: TGTGCCAGCAGCCTGGGGGCCGCAGCAGAGACC.

This clone has only a few counts. The read stops 3 residues short of the end of the CDR3; the missing end is completed from the germline J gene. This sequence joins TRBV7-6 and TRBJ2-1; D not certain. The germline V gene has CDR1 SGHVS and CDR2 FNYEAQ. V lost 5 bases, J lost 3 bases, and 5 bases lay in between. This CDR3 has 12 amino acids. This chain's CDR3 is CASSPLYNEQFF. CDR3 DNA, as far as it was read: TGTGCCAGCAGCCCCCTCTACAATGAG.

This clone was detected only a few times. Coverage ceases 3 residues before the CDR3 finishes, and the germline J gene fills in the end. The rearrangement joins TRBV7-3 to TRBJ2-3; D not resolved. Germline CDR1 and CDR2: SGHTA and FQGTGA. The CDR3 sequence is 14 residues long. Trimming pared 6 bases from V and 0 bases from J, leaving 10 bases between. Partial CDR3 DNA: TGTGCCAGCAGGTCAGGAGCCAGCACAGATACG. Its protein is CASRSGASTDT. The entire CDR3 protein reads CASRSGASTDTQYF.

With regard to this clone: The read ends 3 residues before the CDR3 terminus; that terminus is restored from the germline J gene. This sequence joins TRBV7-9 and TRBJ2-5, with TRBD1 as a possible D gene (6 bases). The CDR3 spans 14 residues. Trimming left V 5 bases short and J 4 bases short, with 14 bases between. CDR1 is SEHNR, CDR2 FQNEAQ, per germline (reference sequence). CDR3 in amino acids: CASSLWGPLETQYF. The DNA read from the CDR3 is TGTGCCAGCAGCCTCTGGGGGCCCCTAGAGACC.

This clone showed up many times. Read coverage stops 3 residues before the CDR3 terminus; the germline J gene supplies the remainder. This chain joins TRBV5-1 and TRBJ2-7; a possible D gene is TRBD1 (6 bases). The V and J ends lost 4 bases and 3 bases respectively, with 14 bases between them. The CDR3 spans 14 residues. Germline V gene lookup returns CDR1 SGHRS and CDR2 YFSETQ. CDR3 bases read: TGCGCCAGCAGCGAGGCACAGGGATTCTACGAG. Its translation is CASSEAQGFYE. The CDR3 in its entirety is CASSEAQGFYEQYF. Supplemented by reference TRBV5-1 and TRBJ2-7, the full variable domain reads KAGVTQTPRYLIKTRGQQVTLSCSPISGHRSVSWYQQTPGQGLQFLFEYFSETQRNKGNFPGRFSGRQFSNSRSEMNVSTLELGDSALYLCASSEAQGFYEQYFGPGTRLTVT.

This clone was seen more than once but under ten times. The DNA ends 3 residues before the CDR3 does, and the rest of the CDR3 is filled in from the germline J gene. This chain links TRBV5-1 with TRBJ1-5; 9 nucleotides match TRBD1. This CDR3 has 16 residues. Germline CDR1 is SGHRS and CDR2 is YFSETQ. V gave up 4 bases and J gave up 0 bases; unmatched junction bases: 5. CDR3 in amino acids: CASSPAGQGSNQPQHF. Partial CDR3 DNA: TGCGCCAGCAGCCCTGCGGGACAGGGTAGCAATCAGCCC.

This clone has just a few counts. The observed sequence ends 3 residues before the CDR3 terminus, with the missing tail filled in from the germline J gene. The chain combines TRBV7-9 with TRBJ2-7; D is perhaps TRBD1 (5 bases). CDR1 SEHNR and CDR2 FQNEAQ come from the germline V gene (reference sequence). The CDR3 contains 14 residues. Trimming left V 5 bases short and J 3 bases short, with 14 bases between. The CDR3 loop is CASSGARTNYEQYF. CDR3 DNA (partial): TGTGCCAGCAGCGGGGCCCGAACTAACTACGAG.

This clone was counted only a few times. The read stops 3 residues short of the end of the CDR3; the missing end is completed from the germline J gene. This chain joins TRBV20-1 and TRBJ2-3; 9 bases are shared with TRBD2. The length of the CDR3 is 14 residues. Losses at the gene ends were 4 bases for V and 4 bases for J; bases not matched to a gene: 6. Germline V gene sequence: CDR1 DFQATT, CDR2 SNEGSKA (reference sequence). Partial CDR3 DNA: TGCAGTGCTATAGCGGGAGAGGTCGCAGATACG. Translation: CSAIAGEVADT. The full CDR3 protein reads CSAIAGEVADTQYF.

For this clone: The sequenced fragment ends 3 residues before the CDR3 boundary, so the rest is inferred from the germline J gene. This rearrangement joins TRBV5-1 to TRBJ2-3; TRBD2 matches at 15 bases. This CDR3 region has 17 residues. CDR1 is SGHRS and CDR2 is YFSETQ in the germline V gene. Trimming removed 4 bases from V and 0 bases from J; junction bases left unmatched: 3. The CDR3 spells CASSPGLAGGSTDTQYF. The CDR3 bases that were read are TGCGCCAGCAGCCCCGGACTAGCGGGAGGGAGCACAGATACG.

This clone was counted only a few times. Read data end 3 residues before the CDR3 end; the end is taken from the germline J gene. This chain uses TRBV19 with TRBJ1-1; weak D call: TRBD1 (5 bases). The V gene lost 6 bases and the J gene lost 2 bases, with 19 bases spanning the gap. This CDR3 has 16 residues. The germline gives CDR1 LNHDA, CDR2 SQIVND (reference sequence). CDR3 sequence reads: CASSVGPIRANTEAFF. Partial CDR3 DNA: TGTGCCAGTAGCGTCGGCCCGATCAGGGCCAACACTGAA.

This clone is classed as medium-sized. The observed sequence ends 3 residues before the CDR3 terminus, with the missing tail filled in from the germline J gene. The same CDR3 can be traced to other DNA sequences in this sample. The V and J genes are TRBV6-2 or TRBV6-3 and TRBJ2-5; the match to TRBD2 covers 10 bases. Germline V gives CDR1 MNHEY, CDR2 SVGEGT. V lost 11 bases to trimming and J lost 3 bases; unmatched junction nucleotides: 6. The length of the CDR3 is 13 residues. The part of the CDR3 DNA that was read is TGTGCCGGTCGGACTAGCGGAAAAGAGACC. This codes for CAGRTSGKET. The entire CDR3 sequence reads CAGRTSGKETQYF.

A word on this clone: The read comes to an end 3 residues before the CDR3 does, leaving the germline J gene to fill in the end. This chain connects TRBV18 to TRBJ1-2; 9 bases map to TRBD1. This CDR3 is built from 15 residues. Germline V gives CDR1 KGHSH, CDR2 LQKENI. Trimming took 2 bases from V and 3 from J; bases not matched to a gene: 4. The CDR3 DNA, read in part, is TGTGCCAGCTCACCAGGGAGACAGGGGGACTATGGC. Its translation: CASSPGRQGDYG. The entire CDR3 protein reads CASSPGRQGDYGYTF.

The table lists this clone with many counts. With the read ending 3 residues before the CDR3 end, the germline J gene is used to fill in that end. V is TRBV18 and J is TRBJ1-1; no clear D gene. V lost 1 base and J 2 bases, leaving 8 bases between the germline ends. The CDR3 has 14 residues. The germline CDR1 and CDR2 sequences are KGHSH and LQKENI. CDR3 residues: CASSPQFGNTEAFF. The covered CDR3 bases are TGTGCCAGCTCACCACAGTTCGGTAACACTGAA.

A remark on this clone: The read finishes 3 residues shy of the CDR3 end, and the germline J gene is used to complete it. The V gene is TRBV19, the J gene TRBJ2-1; D might be TRBD1 (5 bases). Germline V gene sequence: CDR1 LNHDA, CDR2 SQIVND (reference sequence). There are 13 residues in the CDR3. V dropped 4 bases and J dropped 7 bases, with 11 bases sitting between them. The CDR3 DNA, read in part, is TGTGCCAGTAGTAGGGGCCAGAGGAATGAG. It codes for CASSRGQRNE. The whole CDR3 region reads CASSRGQRNEQFF.

This clone was observed a handful of times. The CDR3 goes on 3 residues after the read ends, and that part is filled in from the germline J gene. The V call is TRBV5-1, the J call TRBJ2-2; D gene ambiguous. The germline CDR1 and CDR2 sequences are SGHRS and YFSETQ. Trimming shortened V by 0 bases and J by 4 bases, and 10 bases separated the two germline ends. This CDR3 comprises 15 residues. Partial CDR3 DNA: TGCGCCAGCAGCTTGGGGCTAGACTTCACCGGGGAG. Encoded protein: CASSLGLDFTGE. The whole CDR3 protein is CASSLGLDFTGELFF.